These T cell receptor beta chains were read from a single sample in a study of control samples from healthy donors and cancer patients. The repertoire was sequenced with immunoSEQ multiplex PCR; TCRdb's copy has only in-frame clones and lacks some. The data contain over 45,000 clones, around 90% of them seen just once; the ten biggest clones take up just under 0.8%. Sequencing input: PBMCs. All receptors derive from a man younger than 45 with colorectal cancer. CDR3s include the opening cysteine and the closing phenylalanine or tryptophan. The order of the fields is D gene, V gene, J gene, CDR3 protein. The D gene is left open where the match is weak.

D: NA; V: TRBV5-4; J: TRBJ2-7; CDR3: CASSFGYEQYF
D: TRBD1; V: TRBV5-1; J: TRBJ1-1; CDR3: CASSLLRTGDTEAFF
D: NA; V: TRBV18; J: TRBJ1-2; CDR3: CASSPPRQTNYGYTF
D: TRBD1; V: TRBV5-4; J: TRBJ2-2; CDR3: CASSVQQGAGTGELFF
D: TRBD1; V: TRBV5-8; J: TRBJ1-2; CDR3: CASRDRDLDGYTF
D: TRBD2; V: TRBV6-4; J: TRBJ2-1; CDR3: CASSVEGLAGGHEQFF
D: NA; V: TRBV7-9; J: TRBJ1-5; CDR3: CASSSAGIGQPQHF
D: NA; V: TRBV6-1; J: TRBJ2-2; CDR3: CASSPQGNTGELFF
D: TRBD1; V: TRBV7-9; J: TRBJ1-4; CDR3: CASSRTDRDEKLFF
D: TRBD2; V: TRBV7-9; J: TRBJ2-3; CDR3: CASCPGGGTDTQYF
D: TRBD1; V: TRBV6-5; J: TRBJ1-2; CDR3: CASSSLGQSYGYTF
D: NA; V: TRBV30; J: TRBJ1-1; CDR3: CAWGASRTEAFF
D: TRBD1; V: TRBV7-2; J: TRBJ1-2; CDR3: CASSFPGGGGSSNYGYTF
D: NA; V: TRBV11-2; J: TRBJ1-1; CDR3: CASSLAAGLNTEAFF
D: TRBD1; V: TRBV4-2; J: TRBJ2-1; CDR3: CASSQDPGQGREQFF
D: NA; V: TRBV3-1/TRBV3-2; J: TRBJ1-4; CDR3: CASSQVFQDGGEKLFF
D: NA; V: TRBV6-2/TRBV6-3; J: TRBJ1-5; CDR3: CASSYEGNQPQHF
D: TRBD1; V: TRBV19; J: TRBJ1-1; CDR3: CASSIRGQRSNTEAFF
D: TRBD1; V: TRBV25-1; J: TRBJ2-2; CDR3: CASSKRTGWTGELFF
D: NA; V: TRBV5-6; J: TRBJ1-5; CDR3: CASSFQGHYANYGNQPQHF
D: NA; V: TRBV2; J: TRBJ2-4; CDR3: CASSEDRERWNIQYF
D: NA; V: TRBV5-5; J: TRBJ1-2; CDR3: CASSLAYEGGGYGYTF
D: TRBD1; V: TRBV5-1; J: TRBJ1-6; CDR3: CASSIQGGGSYNSPLHF
D: TRBD1; V: TRBV12-5; J: TRBJ2-7; CDR3: CASGPGQGDGYEQYF
D: TRBD2; V: TRBV6-1; J: TRBJ2-7; CDR3: CASSDAAAGGLYF
D: NA; V: TRBV6-2/TRBV6-3; J: TRBJ1-5; CDR3: CASSTDQPQHF
D: NA; V: TRBV4-3; J: TRBJ1-2; CDR3: CASSQDSASGAYYTF
D: TRBD2; V: TRBV24-1; J: TRBJ2-3; CDR3: CATSVQRGGQGDTQYF
D: NA; V: TRBV15; J: TRBJ1-1; CDR3: CATSRDRTRSTEAFF
D: NA; V: TRBV11-3; J: TRBJ2-2; CDR3: CASTGGTGELFF
D: NA; V: TRBV9; J: TRBJ1-2; CDR3: CASSQSAGEGGYTF
D: NA; V: TRBV5-6; J: TRBJ1-2; CDR3: CASTDKVSYGYTF
D: TRBD1; V: TRBV6-6; J: TRBJ1-5; CDR3: CAGRTGVDQPQHF
D: NA; V: TRBV2; J: TRBJ1-2; CDR3: CAEGIPGNNYGYTF
D: NA; V: TRBV3-1/TRBV3-2; J: TRBJ1-1; CDR3: CASSQDNPSVIGVMNTEAFF
D: NA; V: TRBV5-4; J: TRBJ2-3; CDR3: CASSSGGRGDTQYF
D: TRBD1; V: TRBV30; J: TRBJ2-1; CDR3: CAWSVRTGGYNEQFF
D: NA; V: TRBV6-6; J: TRBJ1-5; CDR3: CASKLGDQPQHF
D: NA; V: TRBV12-3/TRBV12-4; J: TRBJ2-1; CDR3: CASSGGDAQFF
D: NA; V: TRBV7-8; J: TRBJ1-3; CDR3: CAISPQVTGNTIYF
D: NA; V: TRBV27; J: TRBJ2-3; CDR3: CASSFGQASTDTQYF
D: NA; V: TRBV30; J: TRBJ1-2; CDR3: CAWKDGIGYTF
D: TRBD1; V: TRBV14; J: TRBJ1-2; CDR3: CASSQTGTGDIYGYTF
D: TRBD2; V: TRBV27; J: TRBJ2-1; CDR3: CASSLSGSGGYNEQFF
D: NA; V: TRBV4-2; J: TRBJ2-2; CDR3: CASSQAGLDTGELFF
D: NA; V: TRBV7-9; J: TRBJ2-1; CDR3: CASSLTMTGFNEQFF
D: NA; V: TRBV2; J: TRBJ1-1; CDR3: CASSEPVLNTEAFF
D: TRBD2; V: TRBV6-5; J: TRBJ2-1; CDR3: CASSYVGGSSYNEQFF
D: NA; V: TRBV5-6; J: TRBJ2-3; CDR3: CASSLAQATDTQYF
D: TRBD2; V: TRBV6-6; J: TRBJ2-1; CDR3: CASSRIIAGAYNEQFF